One and the same sample provided the 15 T cell receptor beta chains below, sequenced in a study of T-cell reconstitution after alpha-beta-depleted transplantation in children. As it was prepared, the TCRbeta library received unique molecular identifiers. TCRdb used MiXCR to reprocess the PCR reads, holding one entry per CDR3 protein. The sample holds roughly 350,000 distinct CDR3 sequences; roughly 16% are singletons and the top ten take about 41%. The sample was PBMCs, mostly from graft donor cells, taken 360 days after TCRalphabeta/CD19-depleted stem cell transplant. The receptors derive from a male patient aged 2-15 years who had a stem cell transplant for acute lymphoblastic leukemia, so the T cells may come from the graft donor.

This clonotype has just a few counts. CDR3 sequence (DNA): TGCGCCAGCAGCTTGGAACCGACAATAAGCGAGCAGTTCTTC. Its translation is CASSLEPTISEQFF. The chain uses TRBV5-1 and TRBJ2-1; D ambiguous. Germline values: CDR1 SGHRS, CDR2 YFSETQ. The CDR3 extends over 14 amino acids. Trimming took 0 bases from V and 10 from J, leaving 14 bases between them.

The rearrangement joins TRBV30 to TRBJ2-1; 9 bases fit TRBD2. Trimming took 3 bases from V and 3 from J; bases not matched to a gene: 15. This CDR3 contains 18 residues. Per the germline V gene, CDR1 is GTSNPN and CDR2 is SVGIG (reference sequence). The CDR3 DNA sequence: TGTGCCTGGAGCCCGACCCTTATAGCGGGAGACCTCTACAATGAGCAGTTCTTC. Protein: CAWSPTLIAGDLYNEQFF.

The table lists this clonotype with many counts. Relative to the germline gene, one junction end is altered; a read error may explain this. The chain uses TRBV20-1 and TRBJ2-1, with D tentatively TRBD2 (6 bases). The germline V gene encodes CDR1 DFQATT and CDR2 SNEGSKA (reference sequence). CDR3 size: 9 residues. This CDR3 is CSARVTGGF. Written as DNA, the CDR3 is TGCAGTGCTAGGGTGACCGGGGGATTC.

This clonotype showed up just a few times. The V call is TRBV7-8, the J call TRBJ2-1; the D call may be TRBD1 or TRBD2 (5 bases each). Germline V gives CDR1 SGHVS, CDR2 FQNEAQ. The CDR3 covers 17 residues. Trimming removed 0 bases at V and 2 bases at J, with 14 bases between. This CDR3 is CASSLARVGAPYNEQFF. The CDR3 nucleotides are TGTGCCAGCAGCTTAGCGCGGGTAGGGGCTCCCTACAATGAGCAGTTCTTC.

The chain has TRBV6-5 and TRBJ2-2; D unresolved. Looked up from germline, CDR1 is MNHEY and CDR2 is SVGAGI. V was trimmed by 8 bases and J by 7 bases, leaving 8 bases between them. This CDR3 is built from 11 residues. For the CDR3, the DNA is TGTGCCAGCCTTGGCCACGGGGAGCTGTTTTTT. It encodes CASLGHGELFF.

The CDR3 sequence is CASSLMVPSGSSYNEQFF. DNA for the CDR3: TGCGCCAGCAGCCTGATGGTACCTAGCGGGAGCTCCTACAATGAGCAGTTCTTC. The chain couples TRBV5-1 to TRBJ2-1; TRBD2 agrees at 10 bases. The CDR3 totals 18 residues. V gave up 4 bases and J gave up 0 bases; unmatched junction bases: 10. CDR1 is SGHRS and CDR2 is YFSETQ in the germline V gene.

This clonotype was observed a handful of times. The CDR3 spells CASSLVLGSSYEQYF. The CDR3 DNA follows: TGTGCCAGCAGCTTGGTCTTGGGCAGCTCCTACGAGCAGTACTTC. V and J are TRBV5-6 and TRBJ2-7; no reliable D call. Between the trimmed V and J ends, which lost 0 bases and 0 bases, there was a span of 10 bases. CDR3 length: 15 residues. Germline V lookup: CDR1 SGHDT, CDR2 YYEEEE.

The rearrangement links TRBV28 to TRBJ1-2; D is unclear. The germline V and J ends were trimmed by 8 bases and 3 bases, with 16 bases remaining between them. Germline CDR1 and CDR2: MDHEN and SYDVKM. The CDR3 has 14 amino acids. The CDR3: CASVPPPGYYGYTF. CDR3 DNA: TGTGCCAGCGTTCCCCCCCCTGGCTACTATGGCTACACCTTC.

CDR3 bases: TGTGCCAGCAGCGCCCCGGACGGCCGGGAAGAGACCCAGTACTTC. Amino acid sequence: CASSAPDGREETQYF. The V and J genes are TRBV28 and TRBJ2-5; D unclear. This CDR3 is built from 15 residues. Germline CDR1 is MDHEN and CDR2 is SYDVKM. Trimming pared 6 bases from V and 3 bases from J, leaving 17 bases between.

The chain carries TRBV29-1 and TRBJ2-1, with no clear D. This CDR3 has 13 residues. Trimming shortened V by 2 bases and J by 7 bases, and 12 bases separated the two germline ends. Germline loops: CDR1 SQVTM, CDR2 ANQGSEA. The CDR3 reads CSVESLGRNEQFF. In DNA form, the CDR3 reads TGCAGCGTTGAATCCCTCGGTCGAAATGAGCAGTTCTTC.

This chain joins TRBV29-1 and TRBJ2-3; TRBD1 agrees at 9 bases. The CDR3 is 13 residues long. Trimming removed 7 bases from V and 3 bases from J; junction bases left unmatched: 5. Germline CDR1 is SQVTM and CDR2 is ANQGSEA. The CDR3: CSAGQGGTDTQYF. The DNA of the CDR3 is TGCAGCGCGGGACAGGGAGGGACAGATACGCAGTATTTT.

This clonotype showed up just a few times. This chain links TRBV2 with TRBJ2-3; the match to TRBD1 covers 8 bases. With V trimmed by 6 bases and J by 4 bases, 9 bases remained unmatched. Germline assignment: CDR1 SNHLY and CDR2 FYNNEI. The CDR3 runs to 15 residues. CDR3 loop: CASRNRGRRADTQYF. CDR3 coding DNA: TGTGCCAGCAGGAACAGGGGGAGAAGGGCAGATACGCAGTATTTT.

The V call is TRBV3-1, the J call TRBJ2-1, with TRBD1 as a possible D gene (5 bases). Germline V CDR1 and CDR2: LGHDT, YNNKEL (reference sequence). The CDR3 has 17 amino acids. V lost 0 bases to trimming and J lost 4 bases, with 16 bases between them. DNA for the CDR3: TGTGCCAGCAGCCAAGACACCAGGGCGTGGGGATACAATGAGCAGTTCTTC. Its protein product is CASSQDTRAWGYNEQFF.

CDR3 sequence: CASSGLGLAVTYEQYF. The CDR3 bases are TGTGCCAGCAGTGGCTTGGGACTAGCGGTGACCTACGAGCAGTACTTC. The chain is built from TRBV2 and TRBJ2-7; TRBD2 matches at 11 bases. The germline gives CDR1 SNHLY, CDR2 FYNNEI. J lost 2 bases, V lost 4 bases, and 7 bases had no gene match. The CDR3 runs to 16 residues.

The chain links TRBV6-1 to TRBJ2-1; D unclear. Trimming stripped 0 bases from V and 2 bases from J, with 2 bases between. This CDR3 contains 13 residues. Germline loops: CDR1 MNHNS, CDR2 SASEGT. In nucleotides, the CDR3 is TGTGCCAGCAGTGAAGCTCCCTACAATGAGCAGTTCTTC. Amino acids: CASSEAPYNEQFF.